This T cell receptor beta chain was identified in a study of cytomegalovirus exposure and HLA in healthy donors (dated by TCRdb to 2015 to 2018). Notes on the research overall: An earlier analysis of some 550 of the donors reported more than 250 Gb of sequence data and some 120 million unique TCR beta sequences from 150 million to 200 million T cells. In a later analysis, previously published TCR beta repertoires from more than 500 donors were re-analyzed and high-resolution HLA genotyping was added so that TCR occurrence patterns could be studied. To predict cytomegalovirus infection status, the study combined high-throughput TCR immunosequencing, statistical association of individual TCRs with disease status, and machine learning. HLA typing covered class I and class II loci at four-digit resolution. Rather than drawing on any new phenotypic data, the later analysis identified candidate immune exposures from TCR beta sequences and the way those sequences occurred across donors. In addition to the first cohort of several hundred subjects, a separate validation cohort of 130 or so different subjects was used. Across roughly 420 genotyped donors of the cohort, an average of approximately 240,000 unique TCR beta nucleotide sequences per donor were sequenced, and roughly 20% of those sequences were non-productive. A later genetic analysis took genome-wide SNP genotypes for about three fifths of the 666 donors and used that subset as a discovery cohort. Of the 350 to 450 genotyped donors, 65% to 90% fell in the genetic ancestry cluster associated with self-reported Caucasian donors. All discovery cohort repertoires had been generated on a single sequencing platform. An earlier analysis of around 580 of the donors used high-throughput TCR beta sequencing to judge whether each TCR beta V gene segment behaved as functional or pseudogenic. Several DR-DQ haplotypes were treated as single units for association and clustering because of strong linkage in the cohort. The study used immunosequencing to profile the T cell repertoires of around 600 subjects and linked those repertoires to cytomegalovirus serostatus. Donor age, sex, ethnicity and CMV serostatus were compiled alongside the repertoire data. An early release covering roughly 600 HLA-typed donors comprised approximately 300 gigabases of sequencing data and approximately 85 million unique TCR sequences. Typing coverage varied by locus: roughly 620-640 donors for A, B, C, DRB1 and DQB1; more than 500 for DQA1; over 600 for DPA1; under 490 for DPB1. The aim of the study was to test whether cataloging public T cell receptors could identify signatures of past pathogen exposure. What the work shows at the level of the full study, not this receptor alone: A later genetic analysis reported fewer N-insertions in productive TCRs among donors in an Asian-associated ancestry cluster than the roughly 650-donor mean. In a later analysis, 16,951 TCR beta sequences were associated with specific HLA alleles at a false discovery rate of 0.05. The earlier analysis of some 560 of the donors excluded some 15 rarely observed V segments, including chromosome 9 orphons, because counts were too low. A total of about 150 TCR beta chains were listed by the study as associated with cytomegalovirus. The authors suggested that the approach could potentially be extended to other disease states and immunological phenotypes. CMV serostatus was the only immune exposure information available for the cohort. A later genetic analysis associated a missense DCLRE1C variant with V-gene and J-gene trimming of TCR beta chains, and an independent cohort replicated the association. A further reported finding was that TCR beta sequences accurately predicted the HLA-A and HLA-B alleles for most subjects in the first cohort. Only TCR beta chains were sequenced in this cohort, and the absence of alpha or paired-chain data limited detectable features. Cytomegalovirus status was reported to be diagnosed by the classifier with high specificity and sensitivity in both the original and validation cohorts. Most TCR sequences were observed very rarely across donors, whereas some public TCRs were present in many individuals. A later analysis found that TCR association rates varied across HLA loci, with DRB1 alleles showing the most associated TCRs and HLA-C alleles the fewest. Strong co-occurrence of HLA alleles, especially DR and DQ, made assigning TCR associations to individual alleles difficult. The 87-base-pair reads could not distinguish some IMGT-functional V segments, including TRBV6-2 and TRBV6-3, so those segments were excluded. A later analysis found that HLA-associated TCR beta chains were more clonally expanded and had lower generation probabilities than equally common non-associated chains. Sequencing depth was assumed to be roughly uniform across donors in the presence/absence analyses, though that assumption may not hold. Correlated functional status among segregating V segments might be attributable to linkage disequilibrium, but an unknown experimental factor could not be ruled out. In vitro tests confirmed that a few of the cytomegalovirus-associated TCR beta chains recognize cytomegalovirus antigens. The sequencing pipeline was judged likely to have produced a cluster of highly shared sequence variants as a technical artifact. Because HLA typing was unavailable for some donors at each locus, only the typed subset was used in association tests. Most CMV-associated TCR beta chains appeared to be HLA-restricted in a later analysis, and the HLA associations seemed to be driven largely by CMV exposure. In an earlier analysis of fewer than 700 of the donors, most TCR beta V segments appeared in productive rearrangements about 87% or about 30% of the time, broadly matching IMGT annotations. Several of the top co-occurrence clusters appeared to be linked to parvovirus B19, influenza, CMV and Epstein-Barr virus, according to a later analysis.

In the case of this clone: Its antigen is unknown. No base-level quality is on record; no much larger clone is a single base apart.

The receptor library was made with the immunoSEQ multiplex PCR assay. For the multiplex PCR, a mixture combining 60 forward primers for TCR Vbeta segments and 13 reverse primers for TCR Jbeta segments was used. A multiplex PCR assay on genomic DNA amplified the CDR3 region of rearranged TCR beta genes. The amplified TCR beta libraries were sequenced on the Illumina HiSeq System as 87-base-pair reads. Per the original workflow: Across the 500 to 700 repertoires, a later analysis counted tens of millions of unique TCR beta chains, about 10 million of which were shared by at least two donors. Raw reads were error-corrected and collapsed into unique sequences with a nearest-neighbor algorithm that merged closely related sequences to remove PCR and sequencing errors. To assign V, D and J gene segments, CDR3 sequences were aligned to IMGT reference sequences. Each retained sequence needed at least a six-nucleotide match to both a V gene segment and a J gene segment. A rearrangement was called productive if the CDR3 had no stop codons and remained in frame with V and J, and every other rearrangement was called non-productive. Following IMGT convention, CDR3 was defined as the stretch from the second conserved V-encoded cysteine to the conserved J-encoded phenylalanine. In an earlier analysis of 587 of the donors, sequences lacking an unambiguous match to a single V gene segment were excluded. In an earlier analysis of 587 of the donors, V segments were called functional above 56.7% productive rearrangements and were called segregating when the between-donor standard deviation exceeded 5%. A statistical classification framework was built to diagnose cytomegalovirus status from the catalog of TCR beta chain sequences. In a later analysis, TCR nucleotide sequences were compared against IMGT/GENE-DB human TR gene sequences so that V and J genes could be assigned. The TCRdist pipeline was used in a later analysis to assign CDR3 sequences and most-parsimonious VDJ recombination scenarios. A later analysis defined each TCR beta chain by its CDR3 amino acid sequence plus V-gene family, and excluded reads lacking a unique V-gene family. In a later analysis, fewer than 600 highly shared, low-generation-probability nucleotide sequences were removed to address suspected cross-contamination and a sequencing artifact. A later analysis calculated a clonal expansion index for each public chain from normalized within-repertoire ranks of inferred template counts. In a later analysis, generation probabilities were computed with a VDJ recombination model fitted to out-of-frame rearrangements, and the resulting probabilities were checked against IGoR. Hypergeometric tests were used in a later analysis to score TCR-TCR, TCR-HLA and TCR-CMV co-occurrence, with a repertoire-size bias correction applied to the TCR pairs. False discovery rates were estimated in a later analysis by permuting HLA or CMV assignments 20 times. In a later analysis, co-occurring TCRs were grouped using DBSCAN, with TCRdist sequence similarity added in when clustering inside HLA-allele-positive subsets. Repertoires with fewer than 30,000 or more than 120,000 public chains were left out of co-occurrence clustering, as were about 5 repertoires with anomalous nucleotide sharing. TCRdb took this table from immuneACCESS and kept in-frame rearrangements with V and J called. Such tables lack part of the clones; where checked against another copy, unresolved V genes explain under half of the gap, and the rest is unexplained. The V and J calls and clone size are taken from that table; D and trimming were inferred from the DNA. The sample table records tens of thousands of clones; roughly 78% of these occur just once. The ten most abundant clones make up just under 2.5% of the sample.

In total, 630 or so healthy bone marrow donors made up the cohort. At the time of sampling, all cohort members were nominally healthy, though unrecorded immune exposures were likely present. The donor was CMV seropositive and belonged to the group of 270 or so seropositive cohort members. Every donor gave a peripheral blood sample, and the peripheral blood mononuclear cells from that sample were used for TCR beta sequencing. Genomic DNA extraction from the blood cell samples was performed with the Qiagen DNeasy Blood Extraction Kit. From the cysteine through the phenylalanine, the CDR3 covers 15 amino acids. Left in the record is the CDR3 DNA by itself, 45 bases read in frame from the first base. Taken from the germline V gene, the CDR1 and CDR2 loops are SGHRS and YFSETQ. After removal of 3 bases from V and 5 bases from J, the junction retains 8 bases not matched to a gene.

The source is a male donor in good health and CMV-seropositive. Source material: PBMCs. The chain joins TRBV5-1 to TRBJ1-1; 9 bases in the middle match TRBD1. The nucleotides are TGCGCCAGCAGCTCCTCAGGACAGGGGTTAACTGAAGCTTTCTTT. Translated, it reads CASSSSGQGLTEAFF.